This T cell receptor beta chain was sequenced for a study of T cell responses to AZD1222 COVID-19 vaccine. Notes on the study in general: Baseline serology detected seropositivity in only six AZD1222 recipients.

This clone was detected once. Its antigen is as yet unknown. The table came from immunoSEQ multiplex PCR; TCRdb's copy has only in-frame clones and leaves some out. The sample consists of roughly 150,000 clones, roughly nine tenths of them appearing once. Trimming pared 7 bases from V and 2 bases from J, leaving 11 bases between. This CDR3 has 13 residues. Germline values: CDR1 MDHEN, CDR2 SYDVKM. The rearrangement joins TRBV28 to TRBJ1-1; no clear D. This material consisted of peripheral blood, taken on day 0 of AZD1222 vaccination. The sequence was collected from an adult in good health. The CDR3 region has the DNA TGTGCCAGCACCCGCCTCGGCAACACTGAAGCTTTCTTT. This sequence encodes CASTRLGNTEAFF.